These 21 T cell receptor beta chains share one sample of origin, sequenced in a study of immune evolution from preneoplasia to lung adenocarcinoma. Clones were read by immunoSEQ multiplex PCR, and TCRdb kept only the in-frame ones, dropping some. The top ten clones hold about 2.6% of a sample with under 15,000 clones, over 75% of them seen once. The sequencing input was FFPE lung adenocarcinoma in situ tissue. The source is a donor older than 65 with lung adenocarcinoma.

This chain uses TRBV6-4 with TRBJ1-2; D unresolved. CDR3 length: 17 amino acids. Germline CDR1 and CDR2: MRHNA and SNTAGT. Trimming shortened V by 3 bases and J by 8 bases, and 25 bases separated the two germline ends. CDR3 bases: TGTGCCAGCAGTGATGATTGGGCAGACTGTACAAATGGGGGCTACACCTTC. Encoded protein: CASSDDWADCTNGGYTF.

This sequence joins TRBV9 and TRBJ2-1, with TRBD2 identical over 7 bases. The germline CDR1 and CDR2 sequences are SGDLS and YYNGEE. V shed 3 bases, J shed 7 bases, and the junction held 10 bases outside the gene matches. CDR3 length: 15 residues. CDR3 residues: CASSASSGGMNEQFF. The CDR3 nucleotides read TGTGCCAGCAGCGCATCTAGCGGAGGTATGAATGAGCAGTTCTTC.

CDR3 DNA: TGTGCCTGGAGTACCCGACAGGGGAGAGAGACCCAGTACTTC. Translating gives CAWSTRQGRETQYF. The gene calls are TRBV30 and TRBJ2-5; the match to TRBD1 covers 8 bases. Germline CDR1 and CDR2: GTSNPN and SVGIG (reference sequence). This CDR3 has 14 amino acids. V trimming: 2 bases; J trimming: 4 bases; junction bases outside the gene matches: 6.

The chain recombines TRBV20-1 with TRBJ2-7, with no clear D. Trimming pared 6 bases from V and 3 bases from J, leaving 9 bases between. The CDR3 totals 11 residues. The germline V gene has CDR1 DFQATT and CDR2 SNEGSKA (reference sequence). DNA for the CDR3: TGCAGTGCATACACAAACTACGAGCAGTACTTC. This sequence encodes CSAYTNYEQYF.

V gene TRBV5-1 combines with J gene TRBJ2-7, with 7 bases lining up with TRBD1. CDR1 is SGHRS and CDR2 is YFSETQ in the germline V gene. V shed 3 bases, J shed 3 bases, and the junction held 6 bases outside the gene matches. CDR3 size: 14 residues. The CDR3 protein is CASSSGTASYEQYF. CDR3 sequence (DNA): TGCGCCAGCAGCTCGGGGACAGCCAGCTACGAGCAGTACTTC.

The chain recombines TRBV9 with TRBJ2-3; D gene uncertain. The V gene's germline CDR1 is SGDLS and CDR2 YYNGEE. The V and J ends lost 0 bases and 4 bases respectively, with 9 bases between them. CDR3 length equals 14 residues. The DNA of the CDR3 is TGTGCCAGCAGCGTAGGATATCCCCCAGATACGCAGTATTTT. Protein sequence: CASSVGYPPDTQYF.

V and J are TRBV5-1 and TRBJ2-1; no clear D. The V gene lost 1 base and the J gene lost 0 bases, with 5 bases spanning the gap. The CDR3 totals 14 residues. CDR1 and CDR2 from the germline V gene are SGHRS and YFSETQ. The CDR3 is CASSLYSSYNEQFF. The DNA for the CDR3 is TGCGCCAGCAGCTTGTATAGCTCCTACAATGAGCAGTTCTTC. The variable domain in full, with the rest retrieved from reference TRBV5-1 and TRBJ2-1, is KAGVTQTPRYLIKTRGQQVTLSCSPISGHRSVSWYQQTPGQGLQFLFEYFSETQRNKGNFPGRFSGRQFSNSRSEMNVSTLELGDSALYLCASSLYSSYNEQFFGPGTRLTVL.

This chain uses TRBV5-6 with TRBJ1-5; D not resolved. V dropped 1 base and J dropped 5 bases, with 16 bases sitting between them. The CDR3 has 16 amino acids. Germline V gene lookup returns CDR1 SGHDT and CDR2 YYEEEE. DNA for the CDR3: TGTGCCAGCAGCTTGTTTGGCAGACGGAGCGATCAGCCCCAGCATTTT. It yields the protein CASSLFGRRSDQPQHF.

The J gene is TRBJ1-2, the V gene TRBV5-4; weak D call: TRBD1 (6 bases). Germline CDR1 and CDR2: SGHNT and YYREEE (reference sequence). The CDR3 sequence is 14 residues long. V was pared by 3 bases and J by 2 bases, with 11 bases between. The CDR3 bases are TGTGCCAGCAGCTCGAAACAGGGAAACTATGGCTACACCTTC. Translating it yields CASSSKQGNYGYTF.

The J gene is TRBJ2-1, the V gene TRBV30, with D perhaps TRBD1 or TRBD2 (5 bases each). The CDR3 runs to 18 residues. The V gene's germline CDR1 is GTSNPN and CDR2 SVGIG (reference sequence). Between the trimmed V and J ends, which lost 3 bases and 1 base, there was a span of 22 bases. CDR3 in DNA: TGTGCCTGGAGGTCCATTAACAGGACTCCGAATTCCTACAATGAGCAGTTCTTC. Translated, it gives CAWRSINRTPNSYNEQFF.

The chain combines TRBV7-3 with TRBJ2-7; D is possibly TRBD1 (5 bases). Trimming left V 5 bases short and J 1 base short, with 12 bases between. The CDR3 has 14 residues. Germline CDR1 and CDR2: SGHTA and FQGTGA. CDR3 nucleotides: TGTGCCAGCAGCCTAGGGGCAGGGTCCTACGAGCAGTACTTC. It encodes CASSLGAGSYEQYF.

This chain connects TRBV5-1 to TRBJ2-5; D ambiguous. Germline V gives CDR1 SGHRS, CDR2 YFSETQ. The CDR3 spans 13 residues. Trimming took 3 bases from V and 2 from J, leaving 8 bases between them. The DNA of the CDR3 is TGCGCCAGCAGCTCCATACCTCAAGAGACCCAGTACTTC. Protein product: CASSSIPQETQYF.

The V gene is TRBV10-3, the J gene TRBJ2-3; a weak D match, TRBD2 (6 bases). The CDR3 covers 13 residues. CDR1 and CDR2 from the germline V gene are ENHRY and SYGVKD. Trimming stripped 2 bases from V and 5 bases from J, with 8 bases between. The CDR3 DNA reads TGTGCCATCAGTGAGGAGGGAGGAGATACGCAGTATTTT. Protein: CAISEEGGDTQYF.

The chain has TRBV7-8 and TRBJ1-1, with D unresolved. Germline V gene data show CDR1 as SGHVS and CDR2 as FQNEAQ. Deletions cut 2 bases from V and 6 bases from J, with 4 bases between. The CDR3 runs 11 residues. This CDR3 reads CASSLFAEAFF. CDR3 DNA sequence: TGTGCCAGCAGCTTATTTGCTGAAGCTTTCTTT.

V and J are TRBV7-9 and TRBJ2-1; D perhaps matches TRBD2 (6 bases). V was trimmed by 5 bases and J by 14 bases, leaving 16 bases between them. CDR3 size: 12 residues. Germline lookup yields CDR1 SEHNR and CDR2 FQNEAQ (reference sequence). Here the CDR3 DNA reads TGTGCCAGCAGCCAGGGACTTTTTGGGGAGTTCTTC. Translated: CASSQGLFGEFF.

The rearrangement links TRBV7-3 to TRBJ2-3, with D possibly being TRBD1 (6 bases). CDR1 and CDR2 (germline): SGHTA, FQGTGA. Trimming pared 1 base from V and 1 base from J, leaving 9 bases between. This CDR3 spans 15 amino acids. This CDR3 is CASSLNPGGTDTQYF. CDR3 nucleotides: TGTGCCAGCAGCTTAAATCCAGGGGGCACAGATACGCAGTATTTT.

This sequence joins TRBV29-1 and TRBJ2-5; D uncertain. With 3 bases removed from V and 7 bases from J, the gap between germline ends came to 12 bases. Per germline, CDR1 SQVTM and CDR2 ANQGSEA. The CDR3 contains 12 residues. CDR3: CSVEVSAATQYF. DNA for the CDR3: TGCAGCGTTGAGGTTTCAGCTGCGACCCAGTACTTC.

This clone was detected once. This chain links TRBV19 with TRBJ1-1; TRBD1 matches at 9 bases. The CDR3 is 14 residues long. The V gene's germline CDR1 is LNHDA and CDR2 SQIVND (reference sequence). The V segment lost 3 bases and the J segment 2 bases; nucleotides outside the gene matches: 1. CDR3 DNA sequence: TGTGCCAGTAGTATGACAGGGGGAAACACTGAAGCTTTCTTT. It yields the protein CASSMTGGNTEAFF. Looking up the rest from reference TRBV19 and TRBJ1-1 gives the full variable domain: DGGITQSPKYLFRKEGQNVTLSCEQNLNHDAMYWYRQDPGQGLRLIYYSQIVNDFQKGDIAEGYSVSREKKESFPLTVTSAQKNPTAFYLCASSMTGGNTEAFFGQGTRLTVV.

The J gene is TRBJ1-1, the V gene TRBV7-9; D unresolved. The CDR3 spans 12 residues. V was cut by 1 base and J by 8 bases, with 8 bases left in between. Looked up from germline, CDR1 is SEHNR and CDR2 is FQNEAQ (reference sequence). CDR3 nucleotides: TGTGCCAGCAGCTTAGACATTACGGAAGCTTTCTTT. As protein: CASSLDITEAFF.

The chain is built from TRBV4-3 and TRBJ2-4, with D unclear. V was pared by 1 base and J by 5 bases, with 15 bases between. This CDR3 is 16 amino acids long. Germline values: CDR1 LGHNA, CDR2 YSLEER. The DNA of the CDR3 is TGCGCCAGCAGCCAAGGAAGTTCTACAAGGGAAAACATTCAGTACTTC. This translates into CASSQGSSTRENIQYF.

The rearrangement uses TRBV27 and TRBJ2-5; possibly TRBD1 or TRBD2 for D (5 bases each). Trimming shortened V by 6 bases and J by 5 bases, and 13 bases separated the two germline ends. CDR3 length: 13 amino acids. The germline gives CDR1 MNHEY, CDR2 SMNVEV (reference sequence). The CDR3: CASSRGGWETQYF. The CDR3, as DNA: TGTGCCAGCAGCCGTGGGGGTTGGGAGACCCAGTACTTC.